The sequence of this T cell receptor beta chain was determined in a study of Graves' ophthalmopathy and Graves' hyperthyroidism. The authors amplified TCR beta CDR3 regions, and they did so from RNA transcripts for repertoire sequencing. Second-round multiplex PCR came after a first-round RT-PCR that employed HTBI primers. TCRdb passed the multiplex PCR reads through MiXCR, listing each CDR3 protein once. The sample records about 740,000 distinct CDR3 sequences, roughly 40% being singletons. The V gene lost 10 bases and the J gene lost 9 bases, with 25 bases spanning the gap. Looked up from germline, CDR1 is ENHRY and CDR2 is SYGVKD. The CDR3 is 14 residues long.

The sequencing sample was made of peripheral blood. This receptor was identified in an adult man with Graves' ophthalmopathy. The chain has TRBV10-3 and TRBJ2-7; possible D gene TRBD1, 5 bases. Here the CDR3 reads CASQLELGQVGQYF. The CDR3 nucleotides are TGTGCCAGTCAATTGGAATTAGGACAAGTTGGGCAGTACTTC.